The rows below give T cell receptor beta chains drawn from one sample of a study of T cell responses to AZD1222 COVID-19 vaccine. TCRdb keeps only in-frame clones here, not all; method: immunoSEQ multiplex PCR. The profile shows some 150,000 clones, roughly 90% of them singletons. The sequenced sample was peripheral blood, obtained on day 0 of AZD1222 vaccination. All receptors come from an adult in good health. The CDR3 runs from the conserved cysteine through the conserved F or W. The order of the fields is V gene, clone size, D gene, J gene, CDR3 DNA, CDR3 protein. A D gene is named only where the DNA matches it firmly. Clone size is not always given. Where it is, it says once, few, many or a class for expanded clones.

v_gene: TRBV5-1
abundance: NA
d_gene: TRBD1
j_gene: TRBJ2-7
CDR3nt: TGCGCCAGCAGCTTCCTCGGGACAGGGTTTCCGGACGAGCAGTACTTC
CDR3aa: CASSFLGTGFPDEQYF

v_gene: TRBV27
abundance: NA
d_gene: NA
j_gene: TRBJ1-4
CDR3nt: TGTGCCAGCAGTTTAGGGGGGCTCATGAATGAAAAACTGTTTTTT
CDR3aa: CASSLGGLMNEKLFF

v_gene: TRBV12-3/TRBV12-4
abundance: once
d_gene: NA
j_gene: TRBJ2-7
CDR3nt: TGTGCCAGCAGTTTTGGATACGAGCAGTACTTC
CDR3aa: CASSFGYEQYF

v_gene: TRBV6-1
abundance: NA
d_gene: NA
j_gene: TRBJ1-6
CDR3nt: TGTGCCAGCAGTGAAGGGGCCGGTCATAATTCACCCCTCCACTTT
CDR3aa: CASSEGAGHNSPLHF

v_gene: TRBV29-1
abundance: NA
d_gene: NA
j_gene: TRBJ2-5
CDR3nt: TGCAGCGCCTCGACAGAAGAGACCCAGTACTTC
CDR3aa: CSASTEETQYF

v_gene: TRBV5-6
abundance: NA
d_gene: TRBD1
j_gene: TRBJ2-2
CDR3nt: TGTGCCAGCAGCGTAAAGACAGGGAGAGGCGGGGAGCTGTTTTTT
CDR3aa: CASSVKTGRGGELFF

v_gene: TRBV19
abundance: NA
d_gene: NA
j_gene: TRBJ1-1
CDR3nt: TGTGCCAGTAGTCCGCGAAGGATCACTGAAGCTTTCTTT
CDR3aa: CASSPRRITEAFF

v_gene: TRBV9
abundance: NA
d_gene: NA
j_gene: TRBJ1-2
CDR3nt: TGTGCCAGCGGAAGGCAAGGACTGTTATATGGCTACACCTTC
CDR3aa: CASGRQGLLYGYTF

v_gene: TRBV7-2
abundance: NA
d_gene: NA
j_gene: TRBJ2-5
CDR3nt: TGTGCCAGCAGCTTGAAAGAGACCCAGTACTTC
CDR3aa: CASSLKETQYF

v_gene: TRBV5-1
abundance: NA
d_gene: NA
j_gene: TRBJ2-6
CDR3nt: TGCGCCAGCAGCTTGGACGGGGCCAACGTCCTGACTTTC
CDR3aa: CASSLDGANVLTF

v_gene: TRBV9
abundance: NA
d_gene: NA
j_gene: TRBJ2-5
CDR3nt: TGTGCCAGCAGCCAATCTGGTGGGGGGGCTGGGGAGACCCAGTACTTC
CDR3aa: CASSQSGGGAGETQYF

v_gene: TRBV14
abundance: NA
d_gene: NA
j_gene: TRBJ2-3
CDR3nt: TGTGCCAGCAGCCACGATAGGTATACGCAGTATTTT
CDR3aa: CASSHDRYTQYF

v_gene: TRBV28
abundance: NA
d_gene: TRBD1
j_gene: TRBJ2-3
CDR3nt: TGTGCCAGCAGTTTATGGGACCCAGACAGGGATAGCACAGATACGCAGTATTTT
CDR3aa: CASSLWDPDRDSTDTQYF

v_gene: TRBV9
abundance: NA
d_gene: NA
j_gene: TRBJ1-1
CDR3nt: TGTGCCAGCAGCGTAGAGACGGGGGCGGCAGCTTTCTTT
CDR3aa: CASSVETGAAAFF

v_gene: TRBV20-1
abundance: NA
d_gene: NA
j_gene: TRBJ1-1
CDR3nt: TGCAGTGCTCACCACGAAGCTTTCTTT
CDR3aa: CSAHHEAFF

v_gene: TRBV19
abundance: NA
d_gene: TRBD2
j_gene: TRBJ2-5
CDR3nt: TGTGCCACCAGCCTCCTAGCGGGAGGTGAGACCCAGTACTTC
CDR3aa: CATSLLAGGETQYF

v_gene: TRBV28
abundance: NA
d_gene: TRBD1
j_gene: TRBJ2-7
CDR3nt: TGTGCCAGCAGCTTACCCGGGACAGGGCAGTACTTC
CDR3aa: CASSLPGTGQYF

v_gene: TRBV19
abundance: few
d_gene: NA
j_gene: TRBJ2-1
CDR3nt: TGTGCCAGTAGTACCGGAGGGAGCCTATACAATGAGCAGTTCTTC
CDR3aa: CASSTGGSLYNEQFF

v_gene: TRBV12-3/TRBV12-4
abundance: NA
d_gene: NA
j_gene: TRBJ2-4
CDR3nt: TGTGCCAGCAGCCCCGAGTTAAACATTCAGTACTTC
CDR3aa: CASSPELNIQYF

v_gene: TRBV7-6
abundance: NA
d_gene: TRBD1
j_gene: TRBJ2-7
CDR3nt: TGTGCCAGCAGCAACGGACAGGGTGATGAGCAGTACTTC
CDR3aa: CASSNGQGDEQYF

v_gene: TRBV9
abundance: once
d_gene: NA
j_gene: TRBJ2-4
CDR3nt: TGTGCCAGCAGCGTTCGCACCAGGCCCAGACCGTTAGCCAAAAACATTCAGTACTTC
CDR3aa: CASSVRTRPRPLAKNIQYF

v_gene: TRBV28
abundance: NA
d_gene: NA
j_gene: TRBJ1-5
CDR3nt: TGTGCCAGCAGCCCGGGACGTCGTCAGCCCCAGCATTTT
CDR3aa: CASSPGRRQPQHF

v_gene: TRBV27
abundance: NA
d_gene: NA
j_gene: TRBJ2-3
CDR3nt: TGTGCCAGCAGTTTCCGGGAGACTGGAATGGATACGCAGTATTTT
CDR3aa: CASSFRETGMDTQYF

v_gene: TRBV6-6
abundance: NA
d_gene: TRBD1
j_gene: TRBJ2-2
CDR3nt: TGTGCCAGCAGTCTCCTCAGGGGGCAAACCGGGGAGCTGTTTTTT
CDR3aa: CASSLLRGQTGELFF

v_gene: TRBV9
abundance: NA
d_gene: TRBD1
j_gene: TRBJ2-7
CDR3nt: TGTGCCAGCAGCGAGGGGACAGGGGGGTACGAGCAGTACTTC
CDR3aa: CASSEGTGGYEQYF

v_gene: TRBV9
abundance: once
d_gene: NA
j_gene: TRBJ1-2
CDR3nt: TGTGCCAGCAGCTCCGGGACCTTAGCTAACTATGGCTACACCTTC
CDR3aa: CASSSGTLANYGYTF

v_gene: TRBV28
abundance: NA
d_gene: NA
j_gene: TRBJ2-3
CDR3nt: TGTGCCAGCAGTTTGGGGAGCACAGATACGCAGTATTTT
CDR3aa: CASSLGSTDTQYF

v_gene: TRBV28
abundance: NA
d_gene: NA
j_gene: TRBJ2-7
CDR3nt: TGTGCCAGCAGTTTATGGGCAGGGAGTGGGCACGAGCAGTACTTC
CDR3aa: CASSLWAGSGHEQYF

v_gene: TRBV11-3
abundance: once
d_gene: TRBD2
j_gene: TRBJ2-1
CDR3nt: TGTGCCAGCAGCCCCCGAGCCGGACTAGCGGGGGAATACAATGAGCAGTTCTTC
CDR3aa: CASSPRAGLAGEYNEQFF

v_gene: TRBV6-2/TRBV6-3
abundance: NA
d_gene: NA
j_gene: TRBJ1-5
CDR3nt: TGTGCCAGCAGTTATTACAGTTATCAGCCCCAGCATTTT
CDR3aa: CASSYYSYQPQHF

v_gene: TRBV29-1
abundance: NA
d_gene: NA
j_gene: TRBJ2-3
CDR3nt: TGCAGCGCTATGAACCGGGACCCCAACGGCGCAGATACGCAGTATTTT
CDR3aa: CSAMNRDPNGADTQYF

v_gene: TRBV29-1
abundance: NA
d_gene: NA
j_gene: TRBJ2-7
CDR3nt: TGCAGCGTTCTCCGGGGGACCTACGAGCAGTACTTC
CDR3aa: CSVLRGTYEQYF

v_gene: TRBV5-4
abundance: NA
d_gene: NA
j_gene: TRBJ2-1
CDR3nt: TGTGCCAGCAGCTCAGCGGTTAACAATGAGCAGTTCTTC
CDR3aa: CASSSAVNNEQFF

v_gene: TRBV3-1/TRBV3-2
abundance: NA
d_gene: NA
j_gene: TRBJ2-1
CDR3nt: TGTGCCAGCAGCCAAGATCCCGGGAGCCACAATGAGCAGTTCTTC
CDR3aa: CASSQDPGSHNEQFF

v_gene: TRBV19
abundance: NA
d_gene: NA
j_gene: TRBJ1-1
CDR3nt: TGTGCCAGTACGGACACGGGGGTAATGAACACTGAAGCTTTCTTT
CDR3aa: CASTDTGVMNTEAFF

v_gene: TRBV19
abundance: NA
d_gene: NA
j_gene: TRBJ2-7
CDR3nt: TGTGCCAGTAAGGACGACAGAGCCTCCTCCTACGAGCAGTACTTC
CDR3aa: CASKDDRASSYEQYF

v_gene: TRBV10-3
abundance: once
d_gene: TRBD1
j_gene: TRBJ1-2
CDR3nt: TGTGCCATCATTTCGAACCGGGACAGGAAAGAAGATGGCTACACCTTC
CDR3aa: CAIISNRDRKEDGYTF

v_gene: TRBV28
abundance: NA
d_gene: NA
j_gene: TRBJ2-1
CDR3nt: TGTGCCAGCAACCGGGGGAGCTCCTACAATGAGCAGTTCTTC
CDR3aa: CASNRGSSYNEQFF

v_gene: TRBV7-9
abundance: NA
d_gene: NA
j_gene: TRBJ1-3
CDR3nt: TGTGCCAGCCGGGGTCCTGGAAACACCATATATTTT
CDR3aa: CASRGPGNTIYF